The clone carrying this T cell receptor (beta chain) has a count of ten or more. Antigen: not known. The length of the CDR3 is 16 residues. Germline values: CDR1 SGDLS, CDR2 YYNGEE. With V trimmed by 0 bases and J by 4 bases, 6 bases remained unmatched. This specimen belongs to a study of molecular identifiers for immune sequencing clone quantification. As for the study in general: In replicates, RNA from about 20,000 or 100,000 naive CD8 cells was split five ways, four sequenced.

CD8+CD4-CCR7+CD45RA+ sorting gave the naive CD8 T cells. Regarding the study as a whole: More than 97% of effector molecules, versus under 1% of naive-cell molecules, belonged to clones above 20 RNA copies. Detecting spiked Jurkat TCR RNA from one cell among about a million naive cells was reportedly possible.

One entry per CDR3 protein, called by TCRdb with MiXCR from the PCR reads. The table includes about 36,000 distinct CDR3 sequences, approximately 17% detected once. This rearrangement joins TRBV9 to TRBJ2-1; 8 positions match TRBD2. Sequencing was performed on naive CD8+ T cells from blood, with Jurkat cell RNA spiked in. Documented subset: FACS-sorted CD8+CD4-CCR7+CD45RA+ naive T cells. The clonotype originates from a human donor in good health. Some libraries in this study had Jurkat cell RNA spiked in. This CDR3 is CASSVDTGGHYNEQFF. The CDR3 DNA is TGTGCCAGCAGCGTAGATACGGGAGGGCATTACAATGAGCAGTTCTTC.